The next 18 T cell receptor beta chains were all read from a single sample in a study of CD8+ T cells in alopecia areata (dated by TCRdb to the late 2010s). Peripheral blood and lesional scalp punch biopsies were obtained from patients with alopecia areata. Libraries were made using the immunoSEQ multiplex PCR assay. For TCR sequencing, RNA was extracted from every sample and reverse transcribed into cDNA to serve as template. TCRdb holds this immuneACCESS table with in-frame rearrangements only. Some clones are missing; in checked studies, unresolved V genes explain under half, and the rest has no known cause. This sample lists over 8,500 clones; approximately 70% were detected once. The ten largest make up approximately 14% of the sample. Sequenced: skin. These receptors were taken from a human donor with alopecia areata.

CDR3 bases: TGTGCCAGCAGTGAAGCGAGGGGCTTTGGGACCGGGGAGCTGTTTTTT. It encodes CASSEARGFGTGELFF. This chain connects TRBV6-1 to TRBJ2-2; D is tentatively TRBD1 or TRBD2 (5 bases each). CDR1 and CDR2 from the germline V gene are MNHNS and SASEGT. Trimming removed 0 bases at V and 5 bases at J, with 13 bases between. This CDR3 is 16 amino acids long.

The chain has TRBV4-3 and TRBJ2-7; the D gene is possibly TRBD1 (6 bases). This CDR3 has 16 residues. V lost 0 bases and J 2 bases, leaving 14 bases between the germline ends. Looked up from germline, CDR1 is LGHNA and CDR2 is YSLEER. The CDR3 nucleotides read TGCGCCAGCAGCCAAGAAACCGGGACACTGGCCTACGAGCAGTACTTC. It specifies CASSQETGTLAYEQYF.

This clone came up a few times. The chain joins TRBV7-2 to TRBJ1-1, with 12 bases matching TRBD1. CDR3 length: 17 amino acids. V gave up 1 base and J gave up 1 base; unmatched junction bases: 4. CDR1 is SGHTA, CDR2 FQGNSA, per germline. DNA for the CDR3: TGTGCCAGCAGCTTAGGTGGGACAGGGGGCTGGAACACTGAAGCTTTCTTT. Its translation: CASSLGGTGGWNTEAFF. The whole variable domain, filled in from reference TRBV7-2 and TRBJ1-1, reads GAGVSQSPSNKVTEKGKDVELRCDPISGHTALYWYRQSLGQGLEFLIYFQGNSAPDKSGLPSDRFSAERTGGSVSTLTIQRTQQEDSAVYLCASSLGGTGGWNTEAFFGQGTRLTVV.

This chain joins TRBV11-2 and TRBJ2-7; D possibly corresponds to TRBD2 (5 bases). V shed 6 bases and J shed 5 bases, with 8 bases lying between them. Germline CDR1 reads SGHAT; CDR2 reads FQNNGV. The CDR3 totals 11 residues. The CDR3 DNA reads TGTGCCAGCAGACGGGGTGACGAGCAGTACTTC. Its translation: CASRRGDEQYF.

This clone was found a few times. A much larger clonotype is one base distant, so this may be a read error. The chain has TRBV4-2 and TRBJ2-7; D remains ambiguous. The CDR3 runs 14 residues. CDR1 is LGHNA, CDR2 YNFKEQ, per germline. V gave up 1 base and J gave up 0 bases, with 7 bases separating them. The CDR3 DNA is TGTGCCAGCAGCCAAGCGGAGAGCTCCTACGAGCAGTACTTC. This gives the protein CASSQAESSYEQYF.

This chain joins TRBV6-5 and TRBJ1-1; 8 positions agree with TRBD1. CDR1 is MNHEY and CDR2 is SVGAGI in the germline V gene. Trimming took 0 bases from V and 1 from J; bases not matched to a gene: 1. The CDR3 covers 15 residues. In DNA, the CDR3 is TGTGCCAGCAGTTACTCCGGGACAGGGAACACTGAAGCTTTCTTT. It encodes CASSYSGTGNTEAFF.

Written as DNA, the CDR3 is TGCGCCAGCAGCCACCCGGGACTAGCGGGGGGGCCGAACCAAGAGACCCAGTACTTC. This encodes CASSHPGLAGGPNQETQYF. This rearrangement joins TRBV4-1 to TRBJ2-5; 16 bases align to TRBD2. The ends lost 3 bases at V and 0 bases at J; junction bases unmatched: 7. The length of the CDR3 is 19 residues. The germline V gene encodes CDR1 MGHRA and CDR2 YSYEKL.

This rearrangement joins TRBV5-1 to TRBJ2-5; unclear D gene. CDR1 and CDR2 from the germline V gene are SGHRS and YFSETQ. This CDR3 contains 14 residues. Trimming took off 0 bases at V and 1 base at J, with 7 bases between the two ends. The CDR3 region is CASSLVRFQETQYF. The CDR3 DNA is TGCGCCAGCAGCTTGGTTCGGTTCCAAGAGACCCAGTACTTC.

On this clone: A read error likely explains this, since a far larger clone differs by one base. The chain combines TRBV7-9 with TRBJ2-7, with D uncertain. Germline values: CDR1 SEHNR, CDR2 FQNEAQ (reference sequence). The CDR3 is 12 amino acids. The CDR3 protein is CASSLDGYEQHF. The DNA for the CDR3 is TGTGCCAGCAGCTTGGACGGTTACGAGCAGCACTTC.

Concerning this clone: An end of the junction does not agree with germline; a read error may underlie this. Other nucleotide sequences from this sample produce the same CDR3. This chain joins TRBV7-2 and TRBJ1-1, with TRBD1 matching over 11 bases. From germline, CDR1 is SGHTA and CDR2 FQGNSA. The CDR3 length is 15 residues. CDR3 sequence: CASSFGTGGYTEAFF. The CDR3 DNA follows: TGTGCCAGCAGCTTCGGGACAGGGGGGTACACCGAAGCTTTCTTT.

This clone was recorded once. The V and J genes are TRBV6-5 and TRBJ1-5; D gene uncertain. Germline CDR1 reads MNHEY; CDR2 reads SVGAGI. CDR3 length equals 13 residues. The V end lost 7 bases, the J end lost 5 bases, and 12 bases lay between the germline ends. The DNA for the CDR3 is TGTGCCAGCAAAGGCAGTATCCATCAGCCCCAGCATTTT. Its translation: CASKGSIHQPQHF.

By proportion, this clone is large. Other DNA sequences in the sample encode the same CDR3. The chain combines TRBV7-9 with TRBJ2-1; 14 positions match TRBD2. This CDR3 spans 17 amino acids. The trim removed 5 bases at V and 9 bases at J, leaving 12 bases unmatched. Germline CDR1 reads SEHNR; CDR2 reads FQNEAQ (reference sequence). As DNA, the CDR3 is TGTGCCAGCAGCCCCAAGAGACTAGCGGGGGGGCCGGGTGAGCAGTTCTTC. This sequence encodes CASSPKRLAGGPGEQFF.

About this clone itself: The sample carries other DNA sequences with the same CDR3. This chain connects TRBV30 to TRBJ2-5; D gene uncertain. Trimming removed 0 bases from V and 4 bases from J, with 9 bases in between. The germline V gene has CDR1 GTSNPN and CDR2 SVGIG (reference sequence). The CDR3 totals 13 residues. CDR3 loop: CAWSVRVRETQYF. The CDR3 DNA sequence: TGTGCCTGGAGTGTAAGGGTACGAGAGACCCAGTACTTC.

This clone was detected only a few times. The rearrangement links TRBV27 to TRBJ2-7; D is unclear. V lost 6 bases to trimming and J lost 3 bases, with 12 bases between them. This CDR3 is 13 amino acids long. Germline V gives CDR1 MNHEY, CDR2 SMNVEV (reference sequence). CDR3 protein: CASSDGLGYEQYF. The CDR3 bases are TGTGCCAGCAGCGACGGGTTAGGCTACGAGCAGTACTTC.

This clone was found once. V and J are TRBV9 and TRBJ1-2; D remains ambiguous. The V gene lost 0 bases and the J gene lost 8 bases, with 17 bases spanning the gap. The CDR3 length is 15 residues. In germline, CDR1 is SGDLS, CDR2 YYNGEE. CDR3 loop: CASSVVPDPSTGYTF. The CDR3 DNA is TGTGCCAGCAGCGTAGTTCCAGACCCCTCGACGGGCTACACCTTC.

This chain uses TRBV28 with TRBJ1-1; TRBD1 matches at 10 bases. The CDR3 has 16 amino acids. Losses at the gene ends were 5 bases for V and 4 bases for J; bases not matched to a gene: 10. Germline loops: CDR1 MDHEN, CDR2 SYDVKM. The CDR3, as DNA: TGTGCCAGCAGTACGGACAGGGGGTCCGCTGTCACTGAAGCTTTCTTT. Its translation is CASSTDRGSAVTEAFF. Full variable domain (remainder filled in from reference TRBV28 and TRBJ1-1): DVKVTQSSRYLVKRTGEKVFLECVQDMDHENMFWYRQDPGLGLRLIYFSYDVKMKEKGDIPEGYSVSREKKERFSLILESASTNQTSMYLCASSTDRGSAVTEAFFGQGTRLTVV.

V and J are TRBV27 and TRBJ2-5; TRBD1 or TRBD2 may be the D gene (5 bases each). The CDR3 is made up of 13 amino acids. Germline CDR1 reads MNHEY; CDR2 reads SMNVEV (reference sequence). V was clipped by 2 bases and J by 6 bases, with 10 bases between them. The DNA of the CDR3 is TGTGCCAGCAGTTTAGAGAGGGGTCAGACCCAGTACTTC. Its translation is CASSLERGQTQYF.

The chain couples TRBV27 to TRBJ2-1; 10 positions match TRBD2. The CDR3 spans 14 residues. The germline V gene has CDR1 MNHEY and CDR2 SMNVEV (reference sequence). V was clipped by 3 bases and J by 16 bases; unmatched bases: 12. The CDR3 region is CASSFGGASGGEFF. Here the CDR3 DNA reads TGTGCCAGCAGTTTTGGGGGGGCTAGCGGGGGTGAATTCTTC.